Shown below are 6 T cell receptor beta chains from a single sample sequenced in a study of blood T cell repertoires in COVID-19. Profiling relied on immunoSEQ multiplex PCR, and the TCRdb table lists in-frame clones only, not all of them. Of about 62,000 clones listed, 70% to 90% were seen once; the top ten hold around 1.2%. The sample taken for sequencing was peripheral blood. Every receptor here comes from a woman aged 55-69 years with acute or convalescent COVID-19.

This clone was recorded once. This chain joins TRBV4-1 and TRBJ1-1; 7 nucleotides line up with TRBD1. Germline CDR1 is MGHRA and CDR2 is YSYEKL. V trimming: 4 bases; J trimming: 2 bases; junction bases outside the gene matches: 7. There are 15 residues in the CDR3. DNA for the CDR3: TGCGCCAGCAGCCCGCCTCGGACAGGAAACACTGAAGCTTTCTTT. Its protein product is CASSPPRTGNTEAFF.

The chain links TRBV12-3 or TRBV12-4 to TRBJ2-4; TRBD1 is a possible D gene (5 bases). Trimming pared 5 bases from V and 6 bases from J, leaving 8 bases between. The CDR3 is 12 residues long. The CDR3 DNA reads TGTGCCAGCAGTGCAACAGGAAACATTCAGTACTTC. It translates to CASSATGNIQYF.

The rearrangement links TRBV3-1 (or the pseudogene TRBV3-2) to TRBJ1-1; a possible D gene is TRBD1 (5 bases). The CDR3 has 13 residues. Trimming pared 0 bases from V and 10 bases from J, leaving 12 bases between. Germline values: CDR1 LGHDT, CDR2 YNNKEL (reference sequence). The CDR3 nucleotides are TGTGCCAGCAGCCAAGAGCGGGGACTGGTAGCTTTCTTT. Translating gives CASSQERGLVAFF.

CDR3 nucleotides: TGTGCCAGCAGCATATTGGACAGCAGAGAAGCTTTCTTT. Translated, it gives CASSILDSREAFF. The chain recombines TRBV7-2 with TRBJ1-1; possibly TRBD1 for D (6 bases). CDR3 length: 13 amino acids. Germline CDR1 reads SGHTA; CDR2 reads FQGNSA. The germline V and J ends were trimmed by 5 bases and 8 bases, with 15 bases remaining between them. Full variable domain (outside the CDR3, taken from reference TRBV7-2 and TRBJ1-1): GAGVSQSPSNKVTEKGKDVELRCDPISGHTALYWYRQSLGQGLEFLIYFQGNSAPDKSGLPSDRFSAERTGGSVSTLTIQRTQQEDSAVYLCASSILDSREAFFGQGTRLTVV.

V usage is TRBV7-9 and J usage is TRBJ1-2; 10 bases line up with TRBD1. J gave up 6 bases and V 4 bases, and 2 bases lay outside the gene matches. The CDR3 is 13 amino acids. Looked up from germline, CDR1 is SEHNR and CDR2 is FQNEAQ (reference sequence). Here the CDR3 reads CASSWGQGNGYTF. CDR3 coding DNA: TGTGCCAGCAGCTGGGGACAGGGGAATGGCTACACCTTC. Together with reference TRBV7-9 and TRBJ1-2, the CDR3 gives the full variable domain: DTGVSQNPRHKITKRGQNVTFRCDPISEHNRLYWYRQTLGQGPEFLTYFQNEAQLEKSRLLSDRFSAERPKGSFSTLEIQRTEQGDSAMYLCASSWGQGNGYTFGSGTRLTVV.

The chain recombines TRBV5-1 with TRBJ2-1; 8 nucleotides align to TRBD2. Unmatched junction bases numbered 5, after V lost 4 bases and J lost 8 bases. Per germline, CDR1 SGHRS and CDR2 YFSETQ. There are 13 residues in the CDR3. In nucleotides, the CDR3 is TGCGCCAGCAGCCGAGCGGGGGCCCATGAGCAGTTCTTC. Translated, it gives CASSRAGAHEQFF.